Shown below are 20 T cell receptor beta chains from a single sample sequenced in a study of blood T cell repertoires in COVID-19. The protocol was immunoSEQ multiplex PCR, while the TCRdb copy is restricted to in-frame clones and leaves out a portion. The table lists 350,000 to 450,000 clones, around 87% of them singletons, with roughly 1.9% in the top ten. What was sequenced was PBMCs or T cells enriched from blood (not recorded which). These TCRs come from a middle-aged man in a cohort exposed to, infected with or recovered from COVID-19 (not recorded which).

This clone has only one observation. This sequence joins TRBV25-1 and TRBJ1-1; TRBD1 matches at 7 bases. The CDR3 totals 13 residues. The J segment lost 4 bases and the V segment lost 6 bases, leaving 5 bases of the junction unmatched. The V gene's germline CDR1 is MGHDK and CDR2 SYGVNS. CDR3 in amino acids: CASSLGGPTEAFF. For the CDR3, the DNA is TGTGCCAGCAGCCTAGGGGGCCCCACTGAAGCTTTCTTT. The whole variable domain, remainder taken from reference TRBV25-1 and TRBJ1-1, is EADIYQTPRYLVIGTGKKITLECSQTMGHDKMYWYQQDPGMELHLIHYSYGVNSTEKGDLSSESTVSRIRTEHFPLTLESARPSHTSQYLCASSLGGPTEAFFGQGTRLTVV.

The CDR3 protein is CASSQDRGQLGRDEQFF. The CDR3 bases are TGTGCCAGCAGCCAAGATCGGGGGCAGCTGGGGAGGGATGAGCAGTTCTTC. This chain links TRBV14 with TRBJ2-1; tentatively, D is TRBD2 (7 bases). Looked up from germline, CDR1 is SGHDN and CDR2 is FVKESK. The CDR3 is 17 residues long. Trimming took 0 bases from V and 8 from J, leaving 20 bases between them.

J is TRBJ2-2 and V is TRBV11-2; 11 bases are shared with TRBD2. The CDR3 has 16 amino acids. The V gene's germline CDR1 is SGHAT and CDR2 FQNNGV. The ends lost 2 bases at V and 6 bases at J; junction bases unmatched: 5. For the CDR3, the DNA is TGTGCCAGCAGCTTATCCTCTAGCGGGAGGTCCGGGGAGCTGTTTTTT. Its protein is CASSLSSSGRSGELFF.

For this clone: The sample contains more than one DNA sequence encoding this CDR3. The chain uses TRBV28 and TRBJ1-2, with a tentative D call TRBD1 (5 bases). The CDR3 totals 12 residues. Trimming removed 5 bases at V and 3 bases at J, with 7 bases between. Germline values: CDR1 MDHEN, CDR2 SYDVKM. CDR3: CASSQGDYGYTF. In nucleotides, the CDR3 is TGTGCCAGCAGTCAGGGCGACTATGGCTACACCTTC.

This clone was seen a single time. Other DNA sequences from this sample encode an identical CDR3 as well. The chain carries TRBV4-2 and TRBJ2-7; D call uncertain. V was trimmed by 0 bases and J by 7 bases, leaving 7 bases between them. There are 12 residues in the CDR3. Per germline, CDR1 LGHNA and CDR2 YNFKEQ. Written as DNA, the CDR3 is TGTGCCAGCAGCCAAGAAGGAGTGGAGCAGTACTTC. It translates to CASSQEGVEQYF.

V is TRBV28 and J is TRBJ1-5; D possibly corresponds to TRBD1 (6 bases). The CDR3 sequence is 12 residues long. Germline V lookup: CDR1 MDHEN, CDR2 SYDVKM. The CDR3 region is CATRAGDQPQHF. Here the CDR3 DNA reads TGTGCGACAAGAGCAGGGGATCAGCCCCAGCATTTT. The whole variable domain, filled in from reference TRBV28 and TRBJ1-5, reads DVKVTQSSRYLVKRTGEKVFLECVQDMDHENMFWYRQDPGLGLRLIYFSYDVKMKEKGDIPEGYSVSREKKERFSLILESASTNQTSMYLCATRAGDQPQHFGDGTRLSIL.

This clone has only a few counts. V and J are TRBV7-3 and TRBJ2-2; possibly TRBD2 for D (6 bases). The CDR3 length is 13 residues. Germline V gives CDR1 SGHTA, CDR2 FQGTGA. The V and J ends lost 6 bases and 1 base respectively, with 6 bases between them. CDR3 sequence reads: CASRGGNTGELFF. The CDR3 region has the DNA TGTGCCAGCAGGGGAGGGAACACCGGGGAGCTGTTTTTT.

This chain uses TRBV5-1 with TRBJ2-1; a possible D gene is TRBD2 (6 bases). V gave up 0 bases and J gave up 9 bases, with 16 bases separating them. CDR3 length: 15 residues. CDR1 is SGHRS and CDR2 is YFSETQ in the germline V gene. In nucleotides, the CDR3 is TGCGCCAGCAGCTTGGTAGCGGCCGGGGTGCGTGAGCAGTTCTTC. The encoded protein is CASSLVAAGVREQFF.

V gene TRBV30 combines with J gene TRBJ2-7; 8 bases agree with TRBD2. Losses at the gene ends were 5 bases for V and 4 bases for J; bases not matched to a gene: 10. The CDR3 has 14 residues. The germline V gene encodes CDR1 GTSNPN and CDR2 SVGIG (reference sequence). CDR3 DNA sequence: TGTGCCTGGGCTTTGGGAGCGGGAGTTTACGAGCAGTACTTC. Protein product: CAWALGAGVYEQYF.

This chain uses TRBV5-1 with TRBJ1-2; 7 bases fit TRBD1. CDR1 SGHRS and CDR2 YFSETQ come from the germline V gene. V shed 1 base, J shed 6 bases, and the junction held 3 bases outside the gene matches. The CDR3 spans 13 residues. CDR3 DNA: TGCGCCAGCAGCTTGACCCAGGGGGATGGCTACACCTTC. Translation gives CASSLTQGDGYTF.

This chain joins TRBV30 and TRBJ1-1, with 7 bases matching TRBD1. Germline V gene data show CDR1 as GTSNPN and CDR2 as SVGIG (reference sequence). Germline trimming cut 6 bases from V and 7 bases from J; bases unmatched to any gene: 11. CDR3 length: 13 residues. This chain's CDR3 is CACSHRGWGEAFF. The CDR3 DNA is TGTGCCTGCTCCCACAGGGGTTGGGGTGAAGCTTTCTTT.

The chain recombines TRBV30 with TRBJ2-3, with TRBD2 matching 7 bases. This CDR3 is built from 14 residues. Germline CDR1 reads GTSNPN; CDR2 reads SVGIG (reference sequence). V was clipped by 3 bases and J by 0 bases; unmatched bases: 3. CDR3 in amino acids: CAWRNSGSTDTQYF. The CDR3 nucleotides read TGTGCCTGGAGGAATAGCGGGAGCACAGATACGCAGTATTTT.

The rearrangement links TRBV19 to TRBJ1-5; the match to TRBD1 covers 10 bases. J was trimmed by 5 bases and V by 6 bases; bases with no gene match: 7. The germline V gene has CDR1 LNHDA and CDR2 SQIVND (reference sequence). The CDR3 loop spans 15 amino acids. CDR3 coding DNA: TGTGCCAGTAGAGCGGGACAGGGGAACCATCAGCCCCAGCATTTT. Protein: CASRAGQGNHQPQHF.

V usage is TRBV6-6 and J usage is TRBJ1-4; D ambiguous. Germline CDR1 MNHNY, CDR2 SVGAGI (reference sequence). CDR3 length equals 12 residues. The V gene lost 5 bases and the J gene lost 14 bases, with 15 bases spanning the gap. For the CDR3, the DNA is TGTGCCAGCAGTCTGGGCGGGGTTAGTCTGTTTTTT. It is translated as CASSLGGVSLFF.

This sequence joins TRBV5-1 and TRBJ2-2, with TRBD1 matching over 10 bases. V gave up 3 bases and J gave up 4 bases; unmatched junction bases: 18. This CDR3 spans 20 amino acids. Germline V gene lookup returns CDR1 SGHRS and CDR2 YFSETQ. The CDR3 reads CASSWRGDRGPHSGTGELFF. The CDR3 bases are TGCGCCAGCAGCTGGCGCGGGGACAGGGGACCTCATTCGGGCACCGGGGAGCTGTTTTTT.

The CDR3 reads CASSPAGVYEQYF. CDR3 nucleotides: TGTGCCAGCAGCCCGGCAGGGGTCTACGAGCAGTACTTC. The chain is built from TRBV3-1 (or the pseudogene TRBV3-2) and TRBJ2-7; D perhaps matches TRBD1 (6 bases). The V end lost 4 bases, the J end lost 3 bases, and 10 bases lay between the germline ends. Germline V gene sequence: CDR1 LGHDT, CDR2 YNNKEL (reference sequence). The CDR3 length is 13 residues.

This clone was detected once. The gene calls are TRBV21-1 and TRBJ1-2; the D segment call TRBD1 is taken from the table without a DNA check. TRBV21-1 is a pseudogene segment. There are 19 residues in the CDR3. CDR3 residues: CASSKASRGDRVRDYGYTF. The DNA of the CDR3 is TGTGCCAGCAGCAAAGCATCCCGGGGCGACAGGGTAAGGGACTATGGCTACACCTTC.

Remarks on this clone: The same CDR3 also results from other DNA sequences found in this sample. This chain connects TRBV11-2 to TRBJ2-5, with 7 positions matching TRBD2. The V gene end was trimmed by 3 bases and the J gene end by 0 bases; junction bases not matched to a gene: 4. CDR1 and CDR2 (germline): SGHAT, FQNNGV. The CDR3 spans 15 residues. DNA of the CDR3: TGTGCCAGCAGCTTTAGCGGGTCCTACCAAGAGACCCAGTACTTC. Residues: CASSFSGSYQETQYF.

V and J are TRBV5-1 and TRBJ2-2, with D unresolved. The CDR3 totals 13 residues. Trimming shortened V by 0 bases and J by 6 bases, and 6 bases separated the two germline ends. Germline CDR1 is SGHRS and CDR2 is YFSETQ. In DNA form, the CDR3 reads TGCGCCAGCAGCTTGGTCCCGGCCGGGGAGCTGTTTTTT. It is translated as CASSLVPAGELFF.

This clone was counted a single time. The V and J genes are TRBV11-2 and TRBJ1-1, with D maybe TRBD1 (6 bases). Germline-derived CDR1 and CDR2 are SGHAT and FQNNGV. CDR3 length: 15 amino acids. Trimming stripped 0 bases from V and 3 bases from J, with 11 bases between. The CDR3 sequence: CASSLDYGGHTEAFF. The CDR3 coding sequence is TGTGCCAGCAGCTTAGATTACGGGGGGCACACTGAAGCTTTCTTT. Filled out from reference TRBV11-2 and TRBJ1-1, the complete variable domain reads EAGVAQSPRYKIIEKRQSVAFWCNPISGHATLYWYQQILGQGPKLLIQFQNNGVVDDSQLPKDRFSAERLKGVDSTLKIQPAKLEDSAVYLCASSLDYGGHTEAFFGQGTRLTVV.